A selection of T cell receptor beta chains follows, all from one sample in a study of T cells in Graves' hyperthyroidism and ophthalmopathy. TCRdb independently ran MiXCR on the multiplex PCR reads; one entry per CDR3 protein. Of about 270,000 distinct CDR3 sequences in the sample, around 20% were seen once. The sample consisted of blood. These receptors all stem from a man aged 25-40 years with Graves' ophthalmopathy. Each CDR3 is given with its conserved first and last residue. The D gene is left open where the match is weak. Size is stated for part of the rows, as once, few or many counts, or as a class when the clone is expanded.

v_call	d_call	j_call	cdr3_length	clone_size	cdr3_nt	cdr3_aa
TRBV5-5	.	TRBJ2-6	18	.	TGTGCCAGCAGCTTGGTGGGGGGCACAAGCTCTGGGGCCAACGTCCTGACTTTC	CASSLVGGTSSGANVLTF
TRBV11-3	TRBD1	TRBJ1-1	15	many	TGTGCCAGCAGGGGACGACAGGGGTGGGGTACTGAAGCTTTCTTT	CASRGRQGWGTEAFF
TRBV19	TRBD2	TRBJ2-1	17	few	TGTGCCAGTAGGGGACTAGCGGGAGTGGGGGGCTACAATGAGCAGTTCTTC	CASRGLAGVGGYNEQFF
TRBV5-1	.	TRBJ2-7	15	few	TGCGCCAGCAGCTTGGCCGTGGGAGTCGCCTACGAGCAGTACTTC	CASSLAVGVAYEQYF
TRBV6-1	.	TRBJ2-7	15	.	TGTGCCAGCAGTGCCAGAGCGGAACTAGACTACGAGCAGTACTTC	CASSARAELDYEQYF
TRBV20-1	.	TRBJ2-3	16	many	TGCAGTGCTAGCCCCCTTGGGGCAGGCAAGTCAGATACGCAGTATTTT	CSASPLGAGKSDTQYF
TRBV2	TRBD2	TRBJ2-1	14	.	TGTGCCAAAGGGGGGACTAGCGGGAGTAATGGGCAGTTCTTC	CAKGGTSGSNGQFF
TRBV10-3	.	TRBJ2-4	11	.	TGTGCCATCGGCCAGGGGAACATTCAGTACTTC	CAIGQGNIQYF
TRBV5-1	.	TRBJ2-5	12	.	TGCGCCAGCAGCTATACTTCCGAGACCCAGTACTTC	CASSYTSETQYF
TRBV12-3/TRBV12-4	.	TRBJ2-6	16	.	TGTGCCAGCTGCTCCCTAGTGGGGGCTGGGGCCAACGTCCTGACTTTC	CASCSLVGAGANVLTF
TRBV6-1	.	TRBJ2-7	11	few	TGTGCCAGCAGTGGGACGGGAGAGCAGTACTTC	CASSGTGEQYF
TRBV30	.	TRBJ1-5	13	few	TGTGCCTGGACAGAAAATAGCAATCAGCCCCAGCATTTT	CAWTENSNQPQHF
TRBV11-1	.	TRBJ2-3	16	.	TGTGCCAGCAGCTTGACAGGATCCCAAGCGGGAGATACGCAGTATTTT	CASSLTGSQAGDTQYF
TRBV7-9	.	TRBJ2-7	12	many	TGTGCCAGCAGCCACCCCTTGGACGAGCAGTACTTC	CASSHPLDEQYF
TRBV12-3/TRBV12-4	.	TRBJ1-6	13	.	TGTGCCAGCAGGAGTACCCGGGGTTCACCCCTCCACTTT	CASRSTRGSPLHF
TRBV2	.	TRBJ1-6	14	few	TGTGCCAGCAGTGAACGACAGGCGAATTCACCCCTCCACTTT	CASSERQANSPLHF
TRBV2	.	TRBJ1-1	14	.	TGTGCCAGCACCTGGGACAACACGAACACTGAAGCTTTCTTT	CASTWDNTNTEAFF
TRBV5-1	.	TRBJ2-7	15	.	TGCGCCAGCAGCTTGGACCCGTCCCAGTCCTACGAGCAGTACTTC	CASSLDPSQSYEQYF
TRBV5-1	TRBD1	TRBJ2-1	14	many	TGCGCCAGCAGCGAAGGGACAGGGTATAATGAGCAGTTCTTC	CASSEGTGYNEQFF
TRBV15	TRBD1	TRBJ1-2	18	.	TGTGCCACCAGCAGAGATCTTCTTGGGACAGGGGTAAGCTATGGCTACACCTTC	CATSRDLLGTGVSYGYTF
TRBV29-1	.	TRBJ2-1	13	many	TGCAGCGTAGACTCCCTCTCCTACAATGAGCAGTTCTTC	CSVDSLSYNEQFF
TRBV11-2	.	TRBJ1-5	12	many	TGTGCCAGCAGTCGGGGGGATCAGCCCCAGCATTTT	CASSRGDQPQHF
TRBV7-3	.	TRBJ2-2	17	.	TGTGCCAGCAGCTTAGGGGGGGGCTATCCCGTGGCCGGGGAGCTGTTTTTT	CASSLGGGYPVAGELFF
TRBV7-3	.	TRBJ2-1	12	many	TGTGCCAGCAGCTTAAGCCCCCATGAGCAGTTCTTC	CASSLSPHEQFF
TRBV20-1	.	TRBJ1-5	15	few	TGCAGTGCTAGAGATCCCACAGGGCAGAATCAGCCCCAGCATTTT	CSARDPTGQNQPQHF
TRBV20-1	TRBD1	TRBJ1-6	15	.	TGCAGTGCTAGAGAGCAGGGGGGAGCGGGGTCACCCCTCCACTTT	CSAREQGGAGSPLHF
TRBV7-3	.	TRBJ1-1	13	many	TGTGCCAGCAGCCTTCGGTCAGACACTGAAGCTTTCTTT	CASSLRSDTEAFF
TRBV24-1	.	TRBJ2-5	13	few	TGTGCCACCAGTGATGGTCCGCAAGAGACCCAGTACTTC	CATSDGPQETQYF
TRBV6-2/TRBV6-3	.	TRBJ2-3	15	.	TGTGCCAGCAGACGGGACATGTGGGATACAGATACGCAGTATTTT	CASRRDMWDTDTQYF
TRBV4-1	.	TRBJ2-2	15	.	TGCGCCAGCAGCCCCCCGGAACAGAACACCGGGGAGCTGTTTTTT	CASSPPEQNTGELFF
TRBV27	TRBD1	TRBJ1-3	13	.	TGTGCCAGCAGCAGGACAGGAGGAAACACCATATATTTT	CASSRTGGNTIYF
TRBV15	.	TRBJ1-5	15	.	TGTGCCACCAGCAGAGATCCAGGTAGCAATCAGCCCCAGCATTTT	CATSRDPGSNQPQHF
TRBV5-1	TRBD1	TRBJ2-5	14	many	TGCGCCAGCAGGGTTCGGGACAGCCAAGAGACCCAGTACTTC	CASRVRDSQETQYF
TRBV18	TRBD2	TRBJ2-2	15	few	TGTGCCAGCTCACCGGTAGCGGGCGGGACCGGGGAGCTGTTTTTT	CASSPVAGGTGELFF
TRBV7-6	.	TRBJ2-1	19	few	TGTGCCAGCAGCTTAGCCCTAGCGCCGCCACAGGGTATCTACAATGAGCAGTTCTTC	CASSLALAPPQGIYNEQFF
TRBV18	.	TRBJ1-4	14	many	TGTGCCAGCTCACGAAGTGCAACTAATGAAAAACTGTTTTTT	CASSRSATNEKLFF
TRBV27	.	TRBJ2-7	14	few	TGTGCCAGCGCCTCCGGGCCCGGAAACCACGAGCAGTACTTC	CASASGPGNHEQYF
TRBV2	.	TRBJ1-1	14	few	TGTGCCAGCAGGGAGAGTACTGTGAACACTGAAGCTTTCTTT	CASRESTVNTEAFF
TRBV20-1	.	TRBJ1-4	14	.	TGCAGTGCTAGAGGGACAGCGCCGGGTGAAAAACTGTTTTTT	CSARGTAPGEKLFF
TRBV7-6	.	TRBJ1-2	15	once	TGTGCCAGCAGCCCCGGGACATCTGGGGACTATGGCTACACCTTC	CASSPGTSGDYGYTF
TRBV30	.	TRBJ1-2	15	.	TGTGCCTGGAGACGACCCACCGGGAGGGGAGGTAGCTACACCTTC	CAWRRPTGRGGSYTF
TRBV2	.	TRBJ2-5	17	few	TGTGCCAGCAGTGATATGGGGCTAGCACAGGGTCTAGAGACCCAGTACTTC	CASSDMGLAQGLETQYF
TRBV6-1	.	TRBJ2-5	10	few	TGTGCCAGCAGTGTGGAGACCCAGTACTTC	CASSVETQYF
TRBV9	TRBD2	TRBJ2-3	16	.	TGTGCCAGCAGCCGGGGGGATAGAGGTTTCCCAGATACGCAGTATTTT	CASSRGDRGFPDTQYF
TRBV27	TRBD1	TRBJ2-7	16	few	TGTGCCAGCAGTTTACAGGGGGCGATACACTCCTACGAGCAGTACTTC	CASSLQGAIHSYEQYF
TRBV2	TRBD2	TRBJ2-1	14	many	TGTGCCAGCACCGGGACTAGCGTAACCAATGAGCAGTTCTTC	CASTGTSVTNEQFF
TRBV20-1	.	TRBJ1-5	15	many	TGCAGTGCTAGTGGCCCCGGACGCCGGGATCAGCCCCAGCATTTT	CSASGPGRRDQPQHF
TRBV12-3/TRBV12-4	.	TRBJ2-7	15	many	TGTGCCAGCAGTTTTTCTAGGGGGTCCATCTACGAGCAGTACTTC	CASSFSRGSIYEQYF
TRBV4-2	TRBD2	TRBJ2-1	13	.	TGTGCCAGCAGCCTTCGGACTAGCGGTGAGCAGTTCTTC	CASSLRTSGEQFF